What follows are 3 T cell receptor beta chains derived from one specimen sequenced in a study of CD8 T cells in Susac syndrome. Random-hexamer reverse transcription was applied to about 0.5 to 1 ug RNA. TCRdb ran MiXCR on the immunoSEQ multiplex PCR reads and lists one entry per CDR3 protein. Of about 440,000 distinct CDR3 sequences listed, approximately 89% were seen once; the top ten hold under 0.15%. Material: CD8+ T cells from PBMCs. These receptors were obtained from a human donor with multiple sclerosis.

This sequence joins TRBV5-1 and TRBJ2-1; the D gene is possibly TRBD2 (6 bases). Germline loops: CDR1 SGHRS, CDR2 YFSETQ. CDR3 size: 12 residues. The ends were cut back, 4 bases at V and 9 bases at J, with 11 bases in the middle. Written as DNA, the CDR3 is TGCGCCAGCAGCCTAGCGTCCGTTGAGCAGTTCTTC. This translates into CASSLASVEQFF.

The chain combines TRBV11-2 with TRBJ2-7, with 9 bases identical to TRBD2. The CDR3 is 16 amino acids. The trim removed 5 bases at V and 0 bases at J, leaving 8 bases unmatched. Germline CDR1 is SGHAT and CDR2 is FQNNGV. This chain's CDR3 is CASSPRERGVSYEQYF. The DNA for the CDR3 is TGTGCCAGCAGCCCCAGAGAGCGGGGGGTCTCCTACGAGCAGTACTTC.

The chain employs TRBV6-1 and TRBJ1-5; D possibly corresponds to TRBD1 (6 bases). The V gene lost 7 bases and the J gene lost 6 bases, with 22 bases spanning the gap. The CDR3 is 16 amino acids. Germline V gene lookup returns CDR1 MNHNS and CDR2 SASEGT. CDR3 loop: CASIDRMGRGFQPQHF. CDR3 nucleotides: TGTGCCAGCATAGACCGAATGGGGAGGGGGTTTCAGCCCCAGCATTTT.